What follows are 17 T cell receptor beta chains derived from one specimen sequenced in a study of technical replicates of blood from a few donors. The table came from immunoSEQ multiplex PCR; TCRdb's copy has only in-frame clones and leaves some out. The sample lists 80,000 or so clones, around 94% seen once, with under 0.5% in the top ten. Sequences were obtained from T cells isolated from PBMCs. These receptors were collected from a human donor in good health.

The CDR3 loop is CAISESRQGAFEKLFF. The CDR3 bases are TGTGCCATCAGTGAGTCGAGGCAGGGGGCTTTTGAAAAACTGTTTTTT. The chain carries TRBV10-3 and TRBJ1-4; 8 bases match TRBD1. The CDR3 loop spans 16 amino acids. The germline CDR1 and CDR2 sequences are ENHRY and SYGVKD. Trimming cost V 0 bases and J 7 bases; bases outside gene matches: 7.

The chain uses TRBV5-1 and TRBJ1-1; D is undetermined. CDR1 SGHRS and CDR2 YFSETQ come from the germline V gene. CDR3 length: 14 amino acids. The V and J ends lost 2 bases and 4 bases respectively, with 12 bases between them. DNA of the CDR3: TGCGCCAGCAGCTTTCGGCGGGAAGCCACTGAAGCTTTCTTT. The encoded protein is CASSFRREATEAFF. Variable domain in full (rest from reference TRBV5-1 and TRBJ1-1): KAGVTQTPRYLIKTRGQQVTLSCSPISGHRSVSWYQQTPGQGLQFLFEYFSETQRNKGNFPGRFSGRQFSNSRSEMNVSTLELGDSALYLCASSFRREATEAFFGQGTRLTVV.

For the CDR3, the DNA is TGTGCCAGCAGTCCGCGGGGGTCCTACGAGCAGTACTTC. Translated: CASSPRGSYEQYF. This chain uses TRBV27 with TRBJ2-7; the match to TRBD2 covers 7 bases. CDR3 length equals 13 residues. The trim removed 5 bases at V and 1 base at J, leaving 2 bases unmatched. The germline gives CDR1 MNHEY, CDR2 SMNVEV (reference sequence).

This chain links TRBV30 with TRBJ2-7; weak D call: TRBD1 (6 bases). Trimming left V 8 bases short and J 5 bases short, with 13 bases between. CDR1 and CDR2 (germline): GTSNPN, SVGIG (reference sequence). CDR3 length equals 11 residues. This CDR3 is CARSGAHEQYF. The CDR3 DNA sequence: TGTGCCCGATCAGGGGCCCACGAGCAGTACTTC.

V is TRBV27 and J is TRBJ1-1; D may be TRBD1 (5 bases). The germline V gene has CDR1 MNHEY and CDR2 SMNVEV (reference sequence). This CDR3 spans 14 amino acids. V was trimmed by 0 bases and J by 5 bases, leaving 10 bases between them. CDR3 amino acids: CASSLSSRVTEAFF. The CDR3 coding sequence is TGTGCCAGCAGTTTATCCAGCAGGGTTACTGAAGCTTTCTTT.

V gene TRBV7-9 combines with J gene TRBJ2-1; no clear D. The CDR3 contains 14 residues. Germline CDR1 SEHNR, CDR2 FQNEAQ (reference sequence). V lost 0 bases and J lost 10, with 13 bases in between. The chain's CDR3 is CASSLALDATEQFF. DNA of the CDR3: TGTGCCAGCAGCTTAGCGCTAGATGCCACCGAGCAGTTCTTC. The variable domain in full, with the rest retrieved from reference TRBV7-9 and TRBJ2-1, is DTGVSQNPRHKITKRGQNVTFRCDPISEHNRLYWYRQTLGQGPEFLTYFQNEAQLEKSRLLSDRFSAERPKGSFSTLEIQRTEQGDSAMYLCASSLALDATEQFFGPGTRLTVL.

Here the CDR3 DNA reads TGTGCCAGCAGCTTAACAGGGGACAGCCGACTACATACGCAGTATTTT. Its protein is CASSLTGDSRLHTQYF. This chain links TRBV7-3 with TRBJ2-3; 7 bases map to TRBD1. Losses at the gene ends were 0 bases for V and 7 bases for J; bases not matched to a gene: 10. The CDR3 runs 16 residues. Germline-derived CDR1 and CDR2 are SGHTA and FQGTGA.

This clone was recorded only once. The J gene is TRBJ1-2, the V gene TRBV7-9; perhaps TRBD1 as D (6 bases). The V and J ends lost 1 base and 13 bases respectively, with 19 bases between them. Germline values: CDR1 SEHNR, CDR2 FQNEAQ (reference sequence). This CDR3 spans 14 amino acids. CDR3 amino acids: CASSLDGMRGPRTF. The CDR3 nucleotides read TGTGCCAGCAGCTTAGATGGGATGCGGGGGCCTCGCACCTTC.

This chain uses TRBV10-3 with TRBJ1-1, with TRBD1 matching 7 bases. CDR1 is ENHRY and CDR2 is SYGVKD in the germline V gene. The ends lost 7 bases at V and 2 bases at J; junction bases unmatched: 7. The length of the CDR3 is 14 residues. For the CDR3, the DNA is TGTGCCATCACTACGGACAGGATTAACACTGAAGCTTTCTTT. This encodes CAITTDRINTEAFF.

The V and J genes are TRBV6-6 and TRBJ1-1; D gene ambiguous. The CDR3 length is 15 residues. Germline CDR1 and CDR2: MNHNY and SVGAGI (reference sequence). V was shortened by 6 bases and J by 5 bases, with 19 bases between the two germline ends. For the CDR3, the DNA is TGTGCCAGCAGCCCTTACATGGAGGGCGTTACTGAAGCTTTCTTT. Amino acid sequence: CASSPYMEGVTEAFF.

The chain links TRBV5-1 to TRBJ2-5; 8 nucleotides align to TRBD1. Trimming took 4 bases from V and 2 from J; bases not matched to a gene: 4. The CDR3 runs to 14 residues. In germline, CDR1 is SGHRS, CDR2 YFSETQ. The CDR3 DNA follows: TGCGCCAGCAGCATAGGGACAGGACAAGAGACCCAGTACTTC. Its protein is CASSIGTGQETQYF.

The chain is built from TRBV28 and TRBJ2-6; D remains ambiguous. Germline V gene data show CDR1 as MDHEN and CDR2 as SYDVKM. The CDR3 is 15 amino acids. With 7 bases removed from V and 0 bases from J, the gap between germline ends came to 10 bases. The CDR3 sequence is CASKGASSGANVLTF. CDR3 bases: TGTGCCAGCAAAGGAGCTAGCTCTGGGGCCAACGTCCTGACTTTC.

The rearrangement joins TRBV11-3 to TRBJ1-1; the match to TRBD1 covers 8 bases. J lost 0 bases, V lost 8 bases, and 8 bases had no gene match. CDR1 SGHNT and CDR2 YENEEA come from the germline V gene. This CDR3 is built from 15 residues. CDR3 DNA: TGTGCCAGCGAACCGGGACAGGTGATGAACACTGAAGCTTTCTTT. Translated, it gives CASEPGQVMNTEAFF.

Only one count was recorded for this clone. The chain couples TRBV6-5 to TRBJ1-2; D is uncertain. Trimming pared 5 bases from V and 0 bases from J, leaving 7 bases between. CDR1 is MNHEY and CDR2 is SVGAGI in the germline V gene. The CDR3 runs to 13 residues. The CDR3 loop reads CASSPGSNYGYTF. CDR3 coding DNA: TGTGCCAGCAGTCCGGGGTCTAACTATGGCTACACCTTC.

The chain links TRBV10-3 to TRBJ1-5; D might be TRBD1 (6 bases). Germline V gene lookup returns CDR1 ENHRY and CDR2 SYGVKD. This CDR3 is built from 13 residues. Deletions cut 4 bases from V and 4 bases from J, with 8 bases between. CDR3 in DNA: TGTGCCATCAGTGTAGGGGGAAATCAGCCCCAGCATTTT. Translating gives CAISVGGNQPQHF.

The chain joins TRBV28 to TRBJ1-5; TRBD1 matches at 9 bases. Germline lookup yields CDR1 MDHEN and CDR2 SYDVKM. With 2 bases clipped from V and 6 bases from J, the junction kept 2 bases outside the gene matches. The CDR3 has 14 residues. The chain's CDR3 is CASSLTGGLQPQHF. The DNA for the CDR3 is TGTGCCAGCAGTTTAACAGGGGGCCTTCAGCCCCAGCATTTT.

This clone has only one observation. The CDR3 DNA reads as TGTGCCAGCAGCGTAAACAGGGTCACTGAAGCTTTCTTT. This sequence encodes CASSVNRVTEAFF. The rearrangement links TRBV9 to TRBJ1-1, with D possibly being TRBD1 (6 bases). CDR1 is SGDLS, CDR2 YYNGEE, per germline. V was clipped by 1 base and J by 4 bases, with 8 bases between them. The CDR3 length is 13 residues.